This is a list of T cell receptor beta chains from one sample in a study of blood T cell repertoires in COVID-19. Some clones are missing from TCRdb's copy, which holds only in-frame ones; the method was immunoSEQ multiplex PCR. Seen here are about 90,000 clones, about two thirds observed once, and the top ten hold approximately 15%. Sequenced material: peripheral blood. Receptors originate from a woman aged 80 or over with acute or convalescent COVID-19. Each CDR3 is given with its conserved first and last residue. D genes are given only for firm matches. Expanded clones get a size class; other rows say once, few or many, or leave the size out.

j_call | d_call | v_call | clone_size | cdr3_aa | cdr3_nt
TRBJ1-1 | NA | TRBV6-5 | NA | CASSWGGVEAFF | TGTGCCAGCAGTTGGGGCGGAGTTGAAGCTTTCTTT
TRBJ2-1 | TRBD1 | TRBV28 | NA | CASSPYRGQWRYNEQFF | TGTGCCAGCAGTCCATACAGGGGCCAGTGGAGGTACAATGAGCAGTTCTTC
TRBJ1-4 | NA | TRBV7-8 | few | CASSLRAAGNEKLFF | TGTGCCAGCAGCTTACGGGCTGCGGGTAATGAAAAACTGTTTTTT
TRBJ1-1 | NA | TRBV5-1 | NA | CASSLVSGLEAFF | TGCGCCAGCAGCTTGGTGTCAGGCCTTGAAGCTTTCTTT
TRBJ2-3 | NA | TRBV2 | NA | CASLYTDTQYF | TGTGCCAGCCTGTACACAGATACGCAGTATTTT
TRBJ1-5 | NA | TRBV19 | few | CASSIIQRQFSNQPQHF | TGTGCCAGTAGTATAATCCAGAGGCAATTTAGCAATCAGCCCCAGCATTTT
TRBJ1-1 | NA | TRBV7-2 | NA | CASSPGIGNTEAFF | TGTGCCAGCAGCCCAGGGATTGGGAACACTGAAGCTTTCTTT
TRBJ1-5 | NA | TRBV6-1 | NA | CASSEARGQPQHF | TGTGCCAGCAGTGAAGCGCGGGGACAGCCCCAGCATTTT
TRBJ2-3 | NA | TRBV6-2/TRBV6-3 | NA | CASSQTWGLSTDTQYF | TGTGCCAGCAGCCAAACCTGGGGGCTGAGCACAGATACGCAGTATTTT
TRBJ2-3 | NA | TRBV27 | few | CASSSQRPRGDTQYF | TGTGCCAGCAGTTCCCAGAGACCCCGGGGGGATACGCAGTATTTT
TRBJ1-4 | NA | TRBV7-7 | NA | CASSPTGTGGEKLFF | TGTGCTAGCAGCCCTACAGGGACCGGTGGTGAAAAACTGTTTTTT
TRBJ1-6 | TRBD1 | TRBV7-6 | NA | CASSPQTGGMVMYSPLHF | TGTGCCAGCAGCCCGCAGACAGGGGGGATGGTTATGTATTCACCCCTCCACTTT
TRBJ1-5 | NA | TRBV4-2 | NA | CASSQSWGNRAGGNQPQHF | TGTGCCAGCAGCCAAAGTTGGGGCAACAGGGCTGGAGGCAATCAGCCCCAGCATTTT
TRBJ1-6 | TRBD1 | TRBV2 | few | CASSLQGPSNSPLHF | TGTGCCAGCAGCCTACAGGGGCCTTCCAATTCACCCCTCCACTTT